There are a few counts of the clone carrying this T cell receptor (beta chain). The antigen is undetermined. Blood samples were heparinized, 5 to 8 ml per donor. The data derive from a study of T cell clonality in common variable immunodeficiency. General observations from the study: Fewer deletions and N-nucleotide insertions were reportedly seen in common variable immunodeficiency TCR beta sequences.

Method: immunoSEQ multiplex PCR; TCRdb's copy keeps in-frame clones and lacks some. The sample shows some 27,000 clones, no singletons; the ten largest hold approximately 3.1%. This clonotype was sampled from a human donor with common variable immunodeficiency. The sequenced sample was peripheral blood mononuclear cells.

The DNA read from the CDR3 is TGTGCCAGTAGAGCCACAGGGGGTGGAACTGAA. This gives the protein CASRATGGGTE. The entire CDR3 protein reads CASRATGGGTEAFF. V and J are TRBV19 and TRBJ1-1; 8 bases line up with TRBD1. The read falls 3 residues short of the CDR3 end, and the missing part is taken from the germline J gene. Germline assignment: CDR1 LNHDA and CDR2 SQIVND (reference sequence). Trimming took 6 bases from V and 5 from J; bases not matched to a gene: 8. The CDR3 length is 14 residues.